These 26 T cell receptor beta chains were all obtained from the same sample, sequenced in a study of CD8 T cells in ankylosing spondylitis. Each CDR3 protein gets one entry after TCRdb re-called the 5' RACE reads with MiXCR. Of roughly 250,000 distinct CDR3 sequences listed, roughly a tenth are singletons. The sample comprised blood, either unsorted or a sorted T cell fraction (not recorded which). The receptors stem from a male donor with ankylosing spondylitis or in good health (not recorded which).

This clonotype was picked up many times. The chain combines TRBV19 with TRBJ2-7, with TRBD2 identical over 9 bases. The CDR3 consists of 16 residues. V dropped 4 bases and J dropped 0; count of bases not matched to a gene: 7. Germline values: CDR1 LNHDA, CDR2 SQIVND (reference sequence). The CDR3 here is CASSRAGGQSSYEQYF. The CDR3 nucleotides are TGTGCCAGTAGTAGAGCGGGAGGCCAGAGCTCCTACGAGCAGTACTTC.

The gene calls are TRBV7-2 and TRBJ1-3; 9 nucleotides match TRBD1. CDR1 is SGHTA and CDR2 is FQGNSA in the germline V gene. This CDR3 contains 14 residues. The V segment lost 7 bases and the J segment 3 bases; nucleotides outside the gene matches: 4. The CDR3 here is CASTQGAGGNTIYF. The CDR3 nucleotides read TGTGCCAGCACACAGGGGGCAGGTGGAAACACCATATATTTT. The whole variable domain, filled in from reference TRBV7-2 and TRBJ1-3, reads GAGVSQSPSNKVTEKGKDVELRCDPISGHTALYWYRQSLGQGLEFLIYFQGNSAPDKSGLPSDRFSAERTGGSVSTLTIQRTQQEDSAVYLCASTQGAGGNTIYFGEGSWLTVV.

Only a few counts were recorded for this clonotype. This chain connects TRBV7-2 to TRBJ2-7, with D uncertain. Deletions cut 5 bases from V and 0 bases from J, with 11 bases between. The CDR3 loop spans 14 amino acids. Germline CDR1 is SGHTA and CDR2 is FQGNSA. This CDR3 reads CASSQTVGSYEQYF. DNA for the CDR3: TGTGCCAGCAGCCAAACGGTGGGCTCCTACGAGCAGTACTTC.

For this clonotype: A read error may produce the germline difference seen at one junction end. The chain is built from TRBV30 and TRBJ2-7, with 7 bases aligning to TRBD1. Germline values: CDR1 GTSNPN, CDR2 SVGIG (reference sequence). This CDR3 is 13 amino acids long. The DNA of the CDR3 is TGTGCCTGGACCAGCCAGCTACAGGGGCAGCATTACTTC. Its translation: CAWTSQLQGQHYF.

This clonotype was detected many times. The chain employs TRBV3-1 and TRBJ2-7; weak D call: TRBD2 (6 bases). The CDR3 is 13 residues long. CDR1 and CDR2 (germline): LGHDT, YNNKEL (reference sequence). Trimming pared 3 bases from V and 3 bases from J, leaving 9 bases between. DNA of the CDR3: TGTGCCAGCAGCCACGCAGCGGGCTACGAGCAGTACTTC. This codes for CASSHAAGYEQYF.

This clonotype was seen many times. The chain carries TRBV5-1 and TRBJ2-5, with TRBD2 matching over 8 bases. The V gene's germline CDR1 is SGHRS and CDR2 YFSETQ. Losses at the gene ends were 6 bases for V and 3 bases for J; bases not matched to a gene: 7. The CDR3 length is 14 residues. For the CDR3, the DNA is TGCGCCAGCACCCCGGGGGGGGCGAAAGAGACCCAGTACTTC. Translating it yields CASTPGGAKETQYF. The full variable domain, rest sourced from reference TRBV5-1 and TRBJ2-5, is KAGVTQTPRYLIKTRGQQVTLSCSPISGHRSVSWYQQTPGQGLQFLFEYFSETQRNKGNFPGRFSGRQFSNSRSEMNVSTLELGDSALYLCASTPGGAKETQYFGPGTRLLVL.

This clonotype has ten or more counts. The CDR3 loop reads CASSPPGLVSGELFF. The CDR3 DNA is TGCGCCAGCAGCCCGCCGGGACTAGTTTCCGGGGAGCTGTTTTTT. The rearrangement uses TRBV4-1 and TRBJ2-2; TRBD2 aligns across 8 bases. CDR1 is MGHRA and CDR2 is YSYEKL in the germline V gene. V shed 4 bases, J shed 6 bases, and the junction held 7 bases outside the gene matches. This CDR3 contains 15 residues.

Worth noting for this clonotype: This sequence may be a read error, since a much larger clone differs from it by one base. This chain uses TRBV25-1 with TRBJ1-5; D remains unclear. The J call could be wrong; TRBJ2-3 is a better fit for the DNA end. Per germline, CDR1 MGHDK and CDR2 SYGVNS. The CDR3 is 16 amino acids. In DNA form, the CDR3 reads TGTGCCAGCAGTGAAGGCGAATTGATGGGCAATCAGCCCCAGTATTTT. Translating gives CASSEGELMGNQPQYF.

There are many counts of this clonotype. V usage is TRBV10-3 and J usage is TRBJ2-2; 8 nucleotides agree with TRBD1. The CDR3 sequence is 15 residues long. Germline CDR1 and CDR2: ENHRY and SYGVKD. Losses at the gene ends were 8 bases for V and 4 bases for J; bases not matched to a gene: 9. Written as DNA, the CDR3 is TGTGCCATCGGAGAGAGACAGGGGAGCACCGGGGAGCTGTTTTTT. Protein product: CAIGERQGSTGELFF.

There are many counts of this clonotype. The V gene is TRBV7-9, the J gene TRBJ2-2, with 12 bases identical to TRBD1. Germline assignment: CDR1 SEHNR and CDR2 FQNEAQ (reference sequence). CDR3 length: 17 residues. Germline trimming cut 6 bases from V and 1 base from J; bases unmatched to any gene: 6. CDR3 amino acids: CASSTGQGARNTGELFF. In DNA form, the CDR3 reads TGTGCCAGCAGTACGGGACAGGGGGCTCGGAACACCGGGGAGCTGTTTTTT.

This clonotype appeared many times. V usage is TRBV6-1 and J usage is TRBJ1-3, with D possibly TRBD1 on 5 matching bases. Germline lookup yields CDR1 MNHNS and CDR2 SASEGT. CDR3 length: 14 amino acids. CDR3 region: CALKGSWGGNTIYF. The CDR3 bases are TGTGCTCTTAAGGGGAGTTGGGGCGGAAACACCATATATTTT.

In nucleotides, the CDR3 is TGTGCCAGCAGCTCCTATAGCGGGAGTAGTTATGAGCAGTTCTTC. Amino acid sequence: CASSSYSGSSYEQFF. The J gene is TRBJ2-1, the V gene TRBV7-9, with 9 bases identical to TRBD2. With V trimmed by 4 bases and J by 8 bases, 9 bases remained unmatched. Germline lookup yields CDR1 SEHNR and CDR2 FQNEAQ (reference sequence). This CDR3 has 15 amino acids. Complete variable domain (other parts from reference TRBV7-9 and TRBJ2-1): DTGVSQNPRHKITKRGQNVTFRCDPISEHNRLYWYRQTLGQGPEFLTYFQNEAQLEKSRLLSDRFSAERPKGSFSTLEIQRTEQGDSAMYLCASSSYSGSSYEQFFGPGTRLTVL.

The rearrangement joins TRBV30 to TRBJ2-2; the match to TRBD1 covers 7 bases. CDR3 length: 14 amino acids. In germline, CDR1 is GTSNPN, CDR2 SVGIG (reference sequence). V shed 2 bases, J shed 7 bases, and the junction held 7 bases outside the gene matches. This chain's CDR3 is CAWSITGVGGELFF. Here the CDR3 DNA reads TGTGCCTGGAGTATAACAGGGGTAGGCGGGGAGCTGTTTTTT. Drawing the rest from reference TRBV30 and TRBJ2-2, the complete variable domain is SQTIHQWPATLVQPVGSPLSLECTVEGTSNPNLYWYRQAAGRGLQLLFYSVGIGQISSEVPQNLSASRPQDRQFILSSKKLLLSDSGFYLCAWSITGVGGELFFGEGSRLTVL.

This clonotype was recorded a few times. This CDR3 reads CASSLGRGKTEAFF. The CDR3 DNA sequence: TGTGCCAGCAGCTTGGGGCGGGGAAAGACTGAAGCTTTCTTT. The rearrangement uses TRBV5-6 and TRBJ1-1; D is unclear. The CDR3 has 14 residues. Trimming pared 0 bases from V and 5 bases from J, leaving 11 bases between. Germline V gene sequence: CDR1 SGHDT, CDR2 YYEEEE.

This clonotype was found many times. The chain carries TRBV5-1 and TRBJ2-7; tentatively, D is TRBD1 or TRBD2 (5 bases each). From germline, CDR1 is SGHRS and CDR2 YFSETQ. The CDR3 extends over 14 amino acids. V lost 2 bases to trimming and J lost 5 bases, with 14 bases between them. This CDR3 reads CASSLGTVLNEQYF. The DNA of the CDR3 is TGCGCCAGCAGCTTAGGGACGGTTTTGAACGAGCAGTACTTC.

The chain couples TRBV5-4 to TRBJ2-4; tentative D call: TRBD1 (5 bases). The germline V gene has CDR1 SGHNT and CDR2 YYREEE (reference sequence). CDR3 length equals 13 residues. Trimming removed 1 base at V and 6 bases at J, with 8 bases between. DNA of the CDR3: TGTGCCAGCAGCTTGCAGGGTGGAAACATTCAGTACTTC. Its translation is CASSLQGGNIQYF.

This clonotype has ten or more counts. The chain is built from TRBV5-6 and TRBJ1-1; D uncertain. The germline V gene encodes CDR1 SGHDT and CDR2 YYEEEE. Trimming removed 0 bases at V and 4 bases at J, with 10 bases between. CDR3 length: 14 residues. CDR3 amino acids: CASSLVDWGTEAFF. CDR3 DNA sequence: TGTGCCAGCAGCTTGGTGGACTGGGGCACTGAAGCTTTCTTT. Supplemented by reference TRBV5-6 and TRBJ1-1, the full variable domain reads DAGVTQSPTHLIKTRGQQVTLRCSPKSGHDTVSWYQQALGQGPQFIFQYYEEEERQRGNFPDRFSGHQFPNYSSELNVNALLLGDSALYLCASSLVDWGTEAFFGQGTRLTVV.

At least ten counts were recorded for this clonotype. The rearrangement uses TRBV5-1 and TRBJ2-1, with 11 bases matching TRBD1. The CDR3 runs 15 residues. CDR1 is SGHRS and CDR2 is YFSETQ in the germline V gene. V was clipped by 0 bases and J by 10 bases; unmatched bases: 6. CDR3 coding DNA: TGCGCCAGCAGCTTGGAAGGACAGGGGGCTGAAGAGCAGTTCTTC. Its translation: CASSLEGQGAEEQFF.

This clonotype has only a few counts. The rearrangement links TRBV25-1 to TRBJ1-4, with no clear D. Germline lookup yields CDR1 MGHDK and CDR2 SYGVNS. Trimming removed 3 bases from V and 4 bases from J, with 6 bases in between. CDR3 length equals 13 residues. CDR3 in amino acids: CASSDLHNEKLFF. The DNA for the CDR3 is TGTGCCAGCAGTGACCTTCATAATGAAAAACTGTTTTTT. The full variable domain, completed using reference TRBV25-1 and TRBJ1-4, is EADIYQTPRYLVIGTGKKITLECSQTMGHDKMYWYQQDPGMELHLIHYSYGVNSTEKGDLSSESTVSRIRTEHFPLTLESARPSHTSQYLCASSDLHNEKLFFGSGTQLSVL.

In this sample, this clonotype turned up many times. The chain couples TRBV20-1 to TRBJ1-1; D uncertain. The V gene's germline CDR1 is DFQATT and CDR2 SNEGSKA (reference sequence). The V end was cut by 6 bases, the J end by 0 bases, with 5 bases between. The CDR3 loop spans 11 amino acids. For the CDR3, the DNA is TGCAGTGCCGTATTGAACACTGAAGCTTTCTTT. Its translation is CSAVLNTEAFF.

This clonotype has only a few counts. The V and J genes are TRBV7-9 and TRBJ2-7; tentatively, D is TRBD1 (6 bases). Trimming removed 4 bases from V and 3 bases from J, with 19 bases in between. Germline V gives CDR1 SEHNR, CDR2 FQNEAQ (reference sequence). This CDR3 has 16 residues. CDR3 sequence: CASSSMTGEILYEQYF. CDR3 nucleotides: TGTGCCAGCAGCTCAATGACAGGAGAAATTCTCTACGAGCAGTACTTC.

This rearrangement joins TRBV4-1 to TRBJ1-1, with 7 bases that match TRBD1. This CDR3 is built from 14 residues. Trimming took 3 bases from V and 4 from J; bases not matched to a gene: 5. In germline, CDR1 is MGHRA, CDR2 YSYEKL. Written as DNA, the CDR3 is TGCGCCAGCAGCCAGGCTCAGGGGGGCACTGAAGCTTTCTTT. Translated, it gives CASSQAQGGTEAFF.

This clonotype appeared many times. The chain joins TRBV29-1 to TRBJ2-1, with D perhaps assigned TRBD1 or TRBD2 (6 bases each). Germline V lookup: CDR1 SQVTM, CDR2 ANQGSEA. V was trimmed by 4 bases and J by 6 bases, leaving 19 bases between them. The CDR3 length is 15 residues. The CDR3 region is CSVGGGTPNINEQFF. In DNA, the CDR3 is TGCAGCGTTGGGGGCGGGACACCTAACATCAATGAGCAGTTCTTC.

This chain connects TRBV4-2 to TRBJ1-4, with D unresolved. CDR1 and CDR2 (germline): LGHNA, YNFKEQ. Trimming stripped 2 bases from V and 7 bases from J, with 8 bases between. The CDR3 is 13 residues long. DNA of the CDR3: TGTGCCAGCAGCCAATCAGACTTTGAAAAACTGTTTTTT. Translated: CASSQSDFEKLFF.

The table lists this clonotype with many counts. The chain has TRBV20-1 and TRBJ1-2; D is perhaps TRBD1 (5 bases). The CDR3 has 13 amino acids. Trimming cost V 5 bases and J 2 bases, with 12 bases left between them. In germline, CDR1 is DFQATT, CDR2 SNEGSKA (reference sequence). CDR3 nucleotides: TGCAGTGCTCCCGCGGGGGAGAACTATGGCTACACCTTC. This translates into CSAPAGENYGYTF.

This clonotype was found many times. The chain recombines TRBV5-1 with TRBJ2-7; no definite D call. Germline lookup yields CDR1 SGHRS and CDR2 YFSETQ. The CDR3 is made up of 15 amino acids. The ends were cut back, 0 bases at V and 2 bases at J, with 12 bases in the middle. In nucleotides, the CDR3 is TGCGCCAGCAGCTTGGCCCCAGGAAGGACCTACGAGCAGTACTTC. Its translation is CASSLAPGRTYEQYF.